The clone carrying this TCR beta chain was counted ten times or more. Roughly 10 milliliters of peripheral blood were drawn from each donor. Extraction of total RNA produced a minimum of 5 micrograms from each sample. These data are taken from a study of blood T cells in healthy people across ages. Germline values: CDR1 PRHDT, CDR2 FYEKMQ (reference sequence). The V and J ends lost 5 bases and 0 bases respectively, with 12 bases between them. This CDR3 is built from 15 residues. The authors ran a second PCR of about 6 to 12 cycles using a sample-barcoded 5' primer and a J-beta primer mix. Each cDNA molecule was tagged by a template-switch adaptor that had 12 random nucleotides. CDR3-containing paired-end reads numbering at least 2.5 million came from each sample. TCRdb re-derived calls from the 5' RACE reads in MiXCR, one entry per CDR3 protein. The sample holds approximately 730,000 distinct CDR3 sequences, about 42% seen once.

The TCR originated in a woman aged 55-75 years in good health. Sequenced input: blood. The rearrangement uses TRBV13 and TRBJ2-3; D unresolved. The CDR3 DNA is TGTGCCAGCAGCCCGAGGACGGAGAGCACAGATACGCAGTATTTT. Protein product: CASSPRTESTDTQYF.